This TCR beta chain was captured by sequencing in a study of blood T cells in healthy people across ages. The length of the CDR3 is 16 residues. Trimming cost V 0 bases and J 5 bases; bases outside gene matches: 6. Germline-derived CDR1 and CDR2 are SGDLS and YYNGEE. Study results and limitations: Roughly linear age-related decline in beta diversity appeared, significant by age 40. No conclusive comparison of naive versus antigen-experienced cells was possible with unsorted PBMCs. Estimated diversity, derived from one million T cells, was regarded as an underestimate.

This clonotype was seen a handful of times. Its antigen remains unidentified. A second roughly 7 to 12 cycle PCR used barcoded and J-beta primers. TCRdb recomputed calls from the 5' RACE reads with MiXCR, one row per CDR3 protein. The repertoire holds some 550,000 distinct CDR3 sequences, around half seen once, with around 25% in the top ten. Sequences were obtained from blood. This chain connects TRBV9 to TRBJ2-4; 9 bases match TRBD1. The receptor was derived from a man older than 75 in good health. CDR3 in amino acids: CASSVGWGQGQNIQYF. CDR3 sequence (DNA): TGTGCCAGCAGCGTAGGGTGGGGACAGGGACAAAACATTCAGTACTTC.